The T cell receptor beta chain described here comes from a study of cytomegalovirus exposure and HLA in healthy donors. Whole-study results and caveats: About 87% or about 30% of the time was how often most TCR beta V segments were productive, according to an earlier analysis.

About this clone: Antigen: not known.

The junction had 9 bases not matched to a gene; V was cut back by 0 bases and J by 7 bases. Germline-derived CDR1 and CDR2 are PRHDT and FYEKMQ (reference sequence). This CDR3 has 16 residues. The PCR was carried out with 60 Vbeta primers and 13 Jbeta primers. Method: immunoSEQ multiplex PCR; TCRdb's copy keeps in-frame clones and lacks some. The table includes about 150,000 clones, around two thirds detected once. This chain uses TRBV13 with TRBJ1-3; 7 nucleotides match TRBD1. The clonotype originates from a man aged 25 to 40 in good health and CMV-seropositive. The sample was PBMCs. The CDR3 region has the DNA TGTGCCAGCAGCTTAGGCTACAGGGGCCGGTGGAACACCATATATTTT. Its translation is CASSLGYRGRWNTIYF.